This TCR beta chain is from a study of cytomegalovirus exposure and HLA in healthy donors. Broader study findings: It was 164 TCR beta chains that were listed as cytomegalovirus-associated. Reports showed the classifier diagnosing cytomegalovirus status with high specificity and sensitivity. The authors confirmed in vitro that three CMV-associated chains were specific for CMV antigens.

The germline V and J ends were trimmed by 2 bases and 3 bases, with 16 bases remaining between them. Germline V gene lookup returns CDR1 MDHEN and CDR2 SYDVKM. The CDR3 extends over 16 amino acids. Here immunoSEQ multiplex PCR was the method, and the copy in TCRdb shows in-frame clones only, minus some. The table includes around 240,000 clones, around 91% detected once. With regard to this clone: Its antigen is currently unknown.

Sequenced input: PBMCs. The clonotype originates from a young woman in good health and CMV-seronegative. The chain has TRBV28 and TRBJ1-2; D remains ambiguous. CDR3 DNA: TGTGCCAGCAGTTTAGATCCCCACGGACTGTACTATGGCTACACCTTC. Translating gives CASSLDPHGLYYGYTF.